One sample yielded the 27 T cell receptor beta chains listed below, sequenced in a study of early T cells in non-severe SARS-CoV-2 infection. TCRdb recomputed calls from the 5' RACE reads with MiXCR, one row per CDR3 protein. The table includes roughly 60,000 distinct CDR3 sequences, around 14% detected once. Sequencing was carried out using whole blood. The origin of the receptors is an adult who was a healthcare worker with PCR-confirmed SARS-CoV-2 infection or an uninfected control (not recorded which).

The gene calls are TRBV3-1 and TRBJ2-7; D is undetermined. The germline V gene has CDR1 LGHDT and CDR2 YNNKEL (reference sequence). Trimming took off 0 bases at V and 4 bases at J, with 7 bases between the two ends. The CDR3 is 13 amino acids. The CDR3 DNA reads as TGTGCCAGCAGCCAAGAATCTCTGTACGAGCAGTACTTC. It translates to CASSQESLYEQYF.

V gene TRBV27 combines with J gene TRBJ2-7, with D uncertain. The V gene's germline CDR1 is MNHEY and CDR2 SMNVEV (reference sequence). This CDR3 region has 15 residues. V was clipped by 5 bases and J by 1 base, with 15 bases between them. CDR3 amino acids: CASSLLTSGSYEQYF. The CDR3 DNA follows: TGTGCCAGCAGTCTCCTGACCTCCGGGTCCTACGAGCAGTACTTC.

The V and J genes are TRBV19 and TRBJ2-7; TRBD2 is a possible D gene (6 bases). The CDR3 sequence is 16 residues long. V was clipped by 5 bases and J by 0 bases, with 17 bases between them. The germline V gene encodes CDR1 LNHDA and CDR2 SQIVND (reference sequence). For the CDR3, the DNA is TGTGCCAGTAGTGCGGGACTCCTGCTACCCTCCTACGAGCAGTACTTC. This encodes CASSAGLLLPSYEQYF.

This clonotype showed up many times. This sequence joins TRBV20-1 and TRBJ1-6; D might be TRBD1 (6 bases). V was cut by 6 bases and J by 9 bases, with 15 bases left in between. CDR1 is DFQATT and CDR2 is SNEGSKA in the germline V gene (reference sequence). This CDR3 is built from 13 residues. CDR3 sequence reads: CSAGILGGSPLHF. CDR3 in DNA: TGCAGTGCAGGAATTCTAGGGGGTTCACCCCTCCACTTT.

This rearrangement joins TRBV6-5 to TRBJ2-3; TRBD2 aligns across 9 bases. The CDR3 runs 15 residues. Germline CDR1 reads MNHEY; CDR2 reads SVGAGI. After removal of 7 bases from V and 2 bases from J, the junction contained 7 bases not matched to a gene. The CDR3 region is CASTKAGGHTDTQYF. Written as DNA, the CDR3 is TGTGCCAGCACCAAAGCGGGGGGTCACACAGATACGCAGTATTTT.

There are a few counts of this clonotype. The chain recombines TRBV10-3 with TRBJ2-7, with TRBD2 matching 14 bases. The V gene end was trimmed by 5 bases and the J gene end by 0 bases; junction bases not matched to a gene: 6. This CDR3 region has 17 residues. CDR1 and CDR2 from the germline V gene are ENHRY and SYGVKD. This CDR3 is CAISMGLAGAVSYEQYF. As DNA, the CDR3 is TGTGCCATCAGTATGGGACTAGCGGGGGCCGTCTCCTACGAGCAGTACTTC.

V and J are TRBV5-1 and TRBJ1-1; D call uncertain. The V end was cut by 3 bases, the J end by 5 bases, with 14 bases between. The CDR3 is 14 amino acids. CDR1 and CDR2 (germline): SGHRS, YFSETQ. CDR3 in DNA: TGCGCCAGCAGCTCTGCGACCGTAGGAACTGAAGCTTTCTTT. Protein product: CASSSATVGTEAFF.

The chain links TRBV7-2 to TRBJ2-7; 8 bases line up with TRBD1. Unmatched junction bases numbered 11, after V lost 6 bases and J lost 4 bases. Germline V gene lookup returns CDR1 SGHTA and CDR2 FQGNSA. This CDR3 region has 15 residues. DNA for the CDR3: TGTGCCAGCAGATTAATGGCGACAGGGGAATACGAGCAGTACTTC. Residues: CASRLMATGEYEQYF.

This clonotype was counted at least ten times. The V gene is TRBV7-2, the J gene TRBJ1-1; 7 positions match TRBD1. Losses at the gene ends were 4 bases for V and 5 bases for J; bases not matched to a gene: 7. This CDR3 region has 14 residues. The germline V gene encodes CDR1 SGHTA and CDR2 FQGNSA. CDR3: CASSSDRATTEAFF. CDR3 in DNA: TGTGCCAGCAGCTCTGACAGGGCCACTACTGAAGCTTTCTTT.

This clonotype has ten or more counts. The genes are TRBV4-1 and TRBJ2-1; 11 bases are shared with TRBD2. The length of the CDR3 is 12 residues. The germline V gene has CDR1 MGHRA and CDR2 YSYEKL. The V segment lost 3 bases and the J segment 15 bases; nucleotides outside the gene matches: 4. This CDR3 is CASSQQGLAVFF. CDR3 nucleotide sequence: TGCGCCAGCAGCCAGCAGGGACTAGCGGTGTTCTTC.

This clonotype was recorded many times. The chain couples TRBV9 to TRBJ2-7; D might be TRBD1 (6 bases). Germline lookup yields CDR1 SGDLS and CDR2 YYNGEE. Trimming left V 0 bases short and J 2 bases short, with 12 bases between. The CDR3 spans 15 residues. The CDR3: CASSVADSRAYEQYF. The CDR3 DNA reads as TGTGCCAGCAGCGTAGCGGACAGCAGAGCCTACGAGCAGTACTTC.

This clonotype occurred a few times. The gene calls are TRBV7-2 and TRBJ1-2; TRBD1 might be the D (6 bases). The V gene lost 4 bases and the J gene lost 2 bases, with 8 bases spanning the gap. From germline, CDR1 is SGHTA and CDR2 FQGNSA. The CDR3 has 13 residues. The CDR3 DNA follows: TGTGCCAGCAGCTCCAGGGGCAACTATGGCTACACCTTC. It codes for CASSSRGNYGYTF.

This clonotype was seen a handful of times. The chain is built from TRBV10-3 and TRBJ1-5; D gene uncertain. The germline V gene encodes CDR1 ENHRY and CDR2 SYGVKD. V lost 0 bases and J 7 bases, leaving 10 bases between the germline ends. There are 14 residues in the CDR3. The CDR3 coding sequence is TGTGCCATCAGTGAGTCGGGCGAGTGGCAGCCCCAGCATTTT. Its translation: CAISESGEWQPQHF.

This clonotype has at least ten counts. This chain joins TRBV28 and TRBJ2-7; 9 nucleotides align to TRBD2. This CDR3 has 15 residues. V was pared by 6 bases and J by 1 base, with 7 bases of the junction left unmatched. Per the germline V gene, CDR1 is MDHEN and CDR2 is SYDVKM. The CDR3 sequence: CASSGAGGPSYEQYF. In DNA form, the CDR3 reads TGTGCCAGCAGCGGTGCGGGGGGGCCTTCCTACGAGCAGTACTTC.

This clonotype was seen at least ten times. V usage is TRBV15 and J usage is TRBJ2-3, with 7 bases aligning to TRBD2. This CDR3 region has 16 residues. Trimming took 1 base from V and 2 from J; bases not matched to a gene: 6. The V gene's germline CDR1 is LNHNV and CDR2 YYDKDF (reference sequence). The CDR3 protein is CATSRAHGGITDTQYF. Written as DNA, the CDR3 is TGTGCCACCAGCAGAGCTCACGGGGGGATCACAGATACGCAGTATTTT.

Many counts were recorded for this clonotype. CDR3 bases: TGCAGCGCCCTGAGGGCGTACGAGCAGTACTTC. Its protein product is CSALRAYEQYF. The chain joins TRBV29-1 to TRBJ2-7; D possibly corresponds to TRBD2 (5 bases). Trimming removed 7 bases from V and 4 bases from J, with 11 bases in between. Germline loops: CDR1 SQVTM, CDR2 ANQGSEA. This CDR3 contains 11 residues.

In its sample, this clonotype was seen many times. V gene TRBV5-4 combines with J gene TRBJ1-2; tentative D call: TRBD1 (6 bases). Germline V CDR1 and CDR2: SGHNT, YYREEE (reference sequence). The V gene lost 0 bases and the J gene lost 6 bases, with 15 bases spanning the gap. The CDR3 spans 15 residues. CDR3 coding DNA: TGTGCCAGCAGCTTGGACTTGCCAGGGGCGAATGGCTACACCTTC. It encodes CASSLDLPGANGYTF.

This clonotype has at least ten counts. The CDR3 sequence: CASSSWSGNSGANVLTF. In DNA, the CDR3 is TGTGCCAGCAGCAGCTGGAGCGGCAACTCTGGGGCCAACGTCCTGACTTTC. V and J are TRBV7-2 and TRBJ2-6, with D possibly being TRBD2 (5 bases). Per germline, CDR1 SGHTA and CDR2 FQGNSA. Trimming stripped 5 bases from V and 0 bases from J, with 14 bases between. This CDR3 spans 17 amino acids.

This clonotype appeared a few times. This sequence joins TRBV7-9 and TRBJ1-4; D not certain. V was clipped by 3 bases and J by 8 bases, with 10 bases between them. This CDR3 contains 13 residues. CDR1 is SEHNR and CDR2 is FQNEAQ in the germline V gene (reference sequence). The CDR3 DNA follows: TGTGCCAGCAGCTTCGATGGGGAGGAAAAACTGTTTTTT. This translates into CASSFDGEEKLFF.

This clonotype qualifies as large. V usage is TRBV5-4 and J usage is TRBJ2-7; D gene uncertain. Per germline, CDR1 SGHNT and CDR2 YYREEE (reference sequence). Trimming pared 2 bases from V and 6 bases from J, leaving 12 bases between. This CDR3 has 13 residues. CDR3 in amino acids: CASSFYHVPEQYF. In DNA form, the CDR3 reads TGTGCCAGCAGCTTCTACCATGTCCCCGAGCAGTACTTC.

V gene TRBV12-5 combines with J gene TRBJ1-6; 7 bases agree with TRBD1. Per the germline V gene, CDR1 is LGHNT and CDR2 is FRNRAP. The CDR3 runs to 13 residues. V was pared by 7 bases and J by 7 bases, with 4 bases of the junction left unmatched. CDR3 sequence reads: CASAGQANSPLHF. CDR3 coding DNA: TGTGCTAGTGCCGGACAGGCCAATTCACCCCTCCACTTT. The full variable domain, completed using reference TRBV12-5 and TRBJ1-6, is DARVTQTPRHKVTEMGQEVTMRCQPILGHNTVFWYRQTMMQGLELLAYFRNRAPLDDSGMPKDRFSAEMPDATLATLKIQPSEPRDSAVYFCASAGQANSPLHFGNGTRLTVT.

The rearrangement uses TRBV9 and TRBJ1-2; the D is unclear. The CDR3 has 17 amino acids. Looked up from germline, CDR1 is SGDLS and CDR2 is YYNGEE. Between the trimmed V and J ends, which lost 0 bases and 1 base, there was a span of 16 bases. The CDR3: CASSVGLTAADNYGYTF. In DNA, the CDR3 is TGTGCCAGCAGCGTAGGACTGACCGCAGCCGATAACTATGGCTACACCTTC.

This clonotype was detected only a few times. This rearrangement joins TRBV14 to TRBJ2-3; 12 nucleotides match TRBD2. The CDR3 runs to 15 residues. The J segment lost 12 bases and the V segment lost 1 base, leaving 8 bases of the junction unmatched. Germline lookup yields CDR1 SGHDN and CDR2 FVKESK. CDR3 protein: CASSQGTSGARHQYF. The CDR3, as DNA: TGTGCCAGCAGCCAAGGGACTAGCGGGGCCCGACACCAGTATTTT.

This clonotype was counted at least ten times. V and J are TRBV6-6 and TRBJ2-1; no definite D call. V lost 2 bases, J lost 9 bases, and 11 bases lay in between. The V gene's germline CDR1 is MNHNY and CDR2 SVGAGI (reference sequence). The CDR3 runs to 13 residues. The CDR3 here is CASSYVSDAEQFF. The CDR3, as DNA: TGTGCCAGCAGTTACGTGTCCGACGCTGAGCAGTTCTTC.

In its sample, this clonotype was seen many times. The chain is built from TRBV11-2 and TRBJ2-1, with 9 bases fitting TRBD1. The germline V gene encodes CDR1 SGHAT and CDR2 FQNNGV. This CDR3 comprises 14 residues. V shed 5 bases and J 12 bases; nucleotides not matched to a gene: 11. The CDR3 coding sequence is TGTGCCAGCAGCATGGGACAGGGAGTCCCGTCGCAGTTCTTC. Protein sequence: CASSMGQGVPSQFF.

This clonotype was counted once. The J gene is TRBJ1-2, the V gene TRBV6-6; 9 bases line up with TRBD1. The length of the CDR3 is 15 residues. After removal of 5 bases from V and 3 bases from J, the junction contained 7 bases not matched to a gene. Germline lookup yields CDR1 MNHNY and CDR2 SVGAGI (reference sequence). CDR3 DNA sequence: TGTGCCAGCAGTATACAGGGGGCCGGGCACTATGGCTACACCTTC. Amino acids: CASSIQGAGHYGYTF.

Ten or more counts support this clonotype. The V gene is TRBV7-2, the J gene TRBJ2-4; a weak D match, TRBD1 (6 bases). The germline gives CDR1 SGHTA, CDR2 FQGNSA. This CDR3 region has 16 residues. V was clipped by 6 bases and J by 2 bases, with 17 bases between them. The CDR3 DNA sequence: TGTGCCAGCAGGGAAGGGGGATCTGGATCCAAAAACATTCAGTACTTC. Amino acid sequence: CASREGGSGSKNIQYF. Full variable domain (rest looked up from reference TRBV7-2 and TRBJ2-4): GAGVSQSPSNKVTEKGKDVELRCDPISGHTALYWYRQSLGQGLEFLIYFQGNSAPDKSGLPSDRFSAERTGGSVSTLTIQRTQQEDSAVYLCASREGGSGSKNIQYFGAGTRLSVL.